This TCR beta chain originates from a study of shared clonotypes between healthy human individuals. Sequencing was at deep level. The assay was immunoSEQ multiplex PCR, and TCRdb's table has in-frame clones only and misses some. The sample shows around 2.1 million clones, approximately 94% of them seen only once. This clone was seen once. As defined, naive CD8 cells were CD45RO-negative and positively selected for CCR7, with terminally differentiated effector memory CD45RA+ cells excluded. The sequence derives from a young man in good health. Some clones in this sample may be carry-over from other donors' samples. The sequencing sample was made of naive CD8+ T cells from PBMCs.

CDR3 bases: TGCGCCAGCAGCTTGTGGTCAGGGGGCTCCTACGAGCAGTACTTC. Residues: CASSLWSGGSYEQYF. V usage is TRBV5-1 and J usage is TRBJ2-7; 7 bases align to TRBD1. This CDR3 is built from 15 residues. CDR1 SGHRS and CDR2 YFSETQ come from the germline V gene. V lost 1 base, J lost 0 bases, and 4 bases stayed unmatched.